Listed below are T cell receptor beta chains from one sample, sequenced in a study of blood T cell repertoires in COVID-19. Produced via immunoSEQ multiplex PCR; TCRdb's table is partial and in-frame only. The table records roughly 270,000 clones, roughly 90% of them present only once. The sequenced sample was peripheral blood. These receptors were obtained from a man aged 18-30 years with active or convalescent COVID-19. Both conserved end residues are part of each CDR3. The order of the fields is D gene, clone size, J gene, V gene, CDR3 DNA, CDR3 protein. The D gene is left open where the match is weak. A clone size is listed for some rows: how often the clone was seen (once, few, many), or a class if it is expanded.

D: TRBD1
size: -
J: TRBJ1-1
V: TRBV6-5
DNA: TGTGCCAGCAGTCAGGACAGGGCGGTGGGAGCTTTCTTT
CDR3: CASSQDRAVGAFF

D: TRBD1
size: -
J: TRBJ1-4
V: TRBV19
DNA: TGTGCCAGTAGTAGAAACAGGGGAAATGAAAAACTGTTTTTT
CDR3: CASSRNRGNEKLFF

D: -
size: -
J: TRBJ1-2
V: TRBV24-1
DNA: TGTGCCACCGCCCGGCGCGGTGGCTACACCTTC
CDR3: CATARRGGYTF

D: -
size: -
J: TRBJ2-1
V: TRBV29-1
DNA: TGCAGCGTTGAATCCAGGGGCTCCTACAATGAGCAGTTCTTC
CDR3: CSVESRGSYNEQFF

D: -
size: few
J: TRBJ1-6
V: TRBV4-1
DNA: TGCGCCAGCAGCCAAGATACCTGGAGCGCCTATAATTCACCCCTCCACTTT
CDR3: CASSQDTWSAYNSPLHF

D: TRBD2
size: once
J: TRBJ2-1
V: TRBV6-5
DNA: TGTGCCAGCAGTCGTGAGCGGGGCACCTACAATGAGCAGTTCTTC
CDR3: CASSRERGTYNEQFF

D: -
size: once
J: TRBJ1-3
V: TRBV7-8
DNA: TGTGCCAGCAGCTTAGCAGGGGTAGCTGGAAACACCATATATTTT
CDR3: CASSLAGVAGNTIYF

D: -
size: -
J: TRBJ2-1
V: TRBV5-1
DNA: TGCGCCAGCAGCTTGGGGAGCATGAGCTATGAGCAGTTCTTC
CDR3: CASSLGSMSYEQFF

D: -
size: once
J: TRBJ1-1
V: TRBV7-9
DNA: TGTGCCAGCAGCGCCCCGACAGTGAACACTGAAGCTTTCTTT
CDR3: CASSAPTVNTEAFF

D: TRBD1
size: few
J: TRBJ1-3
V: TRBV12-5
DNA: TGTGCTACTGGTTGGTCGGGTAGTGGGACAGGGGGCTATAGGGGATCTGGAAACACCATATATTTT
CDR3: CATGWSGSGTGGYRGSGNTIYF

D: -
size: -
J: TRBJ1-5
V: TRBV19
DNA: TGTGCCACTGGACACGACAATCAGCCCCAGCATTTT
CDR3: CATGHDNQPQHF

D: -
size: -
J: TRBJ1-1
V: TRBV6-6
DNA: TGTGCCAGCAGTCTGGGCCAGGGGATACGCACTGAAGCTTTCTTT
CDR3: CASSLGQGIRTEAFF

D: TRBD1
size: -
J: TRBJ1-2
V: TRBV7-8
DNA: TGTGCCAGCAGCAGCCCCCGGGACAGGGATACGGCCAGTCAGGGCTACACCTTC
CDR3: CASSSPRDRDTASQGYTF

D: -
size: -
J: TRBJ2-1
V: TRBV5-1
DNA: TGCGCCAGCAGCTTTTACGGGAGCTCCTACAATGAGCAGTTCTTC
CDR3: CASSFYGSSYNEQFF

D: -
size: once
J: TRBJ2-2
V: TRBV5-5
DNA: TGTGCCAGCAGCTTGGCCTTGAGGACTTCAGCGAACACCGGGGAGCTGTTTTTT
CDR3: CASSLALRTSANTGELFF

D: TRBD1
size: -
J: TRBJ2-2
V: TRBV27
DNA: TGTGCCAGCAGTCTAGGGACAGGGAACACCGGGGAGCTGTTTTTT
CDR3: CASSLGTGNTGELFF

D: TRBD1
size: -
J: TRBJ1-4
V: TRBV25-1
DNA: TGTGCCAGCACCACCCGGGACAGGGTCGGGGAAAAACTGTTTTTT
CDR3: CASTTRDRVGEKLFF

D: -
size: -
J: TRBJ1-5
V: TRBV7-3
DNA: TGTGCCAGCAGCTTCCGAGTAGATAGCAATCAGCCCCAGCATTTT
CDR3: CASSFRVDSNQPQHF

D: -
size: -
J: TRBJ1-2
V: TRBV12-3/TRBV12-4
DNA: TGTGCCAGCAGTTTACGCGGAATATATGGCTACACCTTC
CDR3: CASSLRGIYGYTF

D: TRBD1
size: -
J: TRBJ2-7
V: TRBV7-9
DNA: TGTGCCAGCAGGGGTTCCGGGACAGGGGCCGCCGAGCAGTACTTC
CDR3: CASRGSGTGAAEQYF

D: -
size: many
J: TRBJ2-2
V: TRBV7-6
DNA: TGTGCCAGCAGCTTAGAGGCTAGCGTAAACACCGGGGAGCTGTTTTTT
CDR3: CASSLEASVNTGELFF

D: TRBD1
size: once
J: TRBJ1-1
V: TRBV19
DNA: TGTGCCAGTAGTCTTCGACAGGGGGCAGGGGGGACTGAAGCTTTCTTT
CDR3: CASSLRQGAGGTEAFF

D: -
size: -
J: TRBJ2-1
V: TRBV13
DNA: TGTGCCATCCAGCCCCGCGGTCTCAATGAGCAGTTCTTC
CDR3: CAIQPRGLNEQFF

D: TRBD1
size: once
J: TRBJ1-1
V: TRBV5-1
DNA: TGCGCCAGCAGCCCGGCAGGGGGGAACACTGAAGCTTTCTTT
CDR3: CASSPAGGNTEAFF

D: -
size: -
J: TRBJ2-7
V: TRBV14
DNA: TGTGCCAGCAGCCGAGCAGGGATAGCATCCTACGAGCAGTACTTC
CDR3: CASSRAGIASYEQYF

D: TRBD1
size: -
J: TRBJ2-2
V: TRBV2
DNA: TGTGCCAGGGGACAGGACGTGTTTTTT
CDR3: CARGQDVFF

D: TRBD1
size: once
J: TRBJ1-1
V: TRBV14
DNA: TGTGCCAGCAGCCCTCCCCCAGGGGGTCTGTCTTTCTTT
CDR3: CASSPPPGGLSFF